These T cell receptor beta chains were read from a single sample in a study of CD8 T cells in Susac syndrome. TCRdb reprocessed the immunoSEQ multiplex PCR reads via MiXCR and lists one record per CDR3 protein. The sample yields about 150,000 distinct CDR3 sequences, around 93% seen once. Sequenced sample: CD4+ T cells from PBMCs. The receptors here all came from a human donor with multiple sclerosis. Both conserved end residues are part of each CDR3. A D gene is named only where the DNA matches it firmly.

v_call	d_call	j_call	cdr3_aa	cdr3_nt
TRBV28	TRBD1	TRBJ1-5	CASSLPLQTGGARPQHF	TGTGCCAGCAGTTTACCTCTACAGACAGGGGGCGCCAGGCCCCAGCATTTT
TRBV5-6	-	TRBJ2-1	CASSLVGNNEQFF	TGTGCCAGCAGCTTGGTTGGAAACAATGAGCAGTTCTTC
TRBV10-3	TRBD1	TRBJ1-2	CAISASTGANYGYTF	TGTGCCATCAGTGCCTCTACAGGGGCGAACTATGGCTACACCTTC
TRBV6-1	-	TRBJ1-2	CASSVSTVNYGYTF	TGTGCCAGCAGTGTGTCGACAGTGAACTATGGCTACACCTTC
TRBV7-9	-	TRBJ2-6	CASSFGAGYANVLTF	TGTGCCAGCAGCTTTGGGGCAGGATATGCCAACGTCCTGACTTTC
TRBV4-1	TRBD2	TRBJ2-6	CASSPGLAGRTGANVLIF	TGCGCCAGCAGCCCGGGACTAGCGGGAAGAACTGGGGCCAACGTCCTGATTTTC
TRBV6-6	TRBD2	TRBJ2-7	CASRSGSYEQYF	TGTGCCAGCAGGAGCGGGAGTTACGAGCAGTACTTC
TRBV18	-	TRBJ1-1	CASSPLGTEAFF	TGTGCCAGCTCACCCCTAGGGACTGAAGCTTTCTTT
TRBV10-3	-	TRBJ2-7	CAISDQKRTETYEQYF	TGTGCCATCAGTGACCAAAAAAGGACAGAAACCTACGAGCAGTACTTC
TRBV3-1	-	TRBJ1-1	CASSYLSGTEAFF	TGTGCCAGCAGCTACCTAAGTGGCACTGAAGCTTTCTTT
TRBV19	TRBD1	TRBJ2-6	CASSSGQGNLGANVLTF	TGTGCCAGTAGTTCTGGACAGGGGAATCTTGGGGCCAACGTCCTGACTTTC
TRBV10-2	-	TRBJ2-7	CASSEAEQYF	TGCGCCAGCAGTGAAGCCGAGCAGTACTTC
TRBV12-3/TRBV12-4	-	TRBJ2-3	CASSLGLWRTDTQYF	TGTGCCAGCAGTTTGGGACTCTGGCGCACAGATACGCAGTATTTT
TRBV12-3/TRBV12-4	TRBD1	TRBJ2-3	CASSFSTGGGDTQYF	TGTGCCAGCAGTTTCTCGACAGGGGGCGGTGATACGCAGTATTTT
TRBV3-1	TRBD1	TRBJ1-1	CASSHIRRQGMNTEAFF	TGTGCCAGCAGCCATATTCGCCGACAGGGGATGAACACTGAAGCTTTCTTT
TRBV27	-	TRBJ2-4	CASSLKWLSKNIQYF	TGTGCCAGCAGTTTAAAGTGGCTCAGCAAAAACATTCAGTACTTC
TRBV6-5	-	TRBJ2-3	CASRRDFTDTQYF	TGTGCCAGCAGAAGGGACTTCACAGATACGCAGTATTTT